These 14 T cell receptor beta chains came from one sample sequenced in a study of OX40 agonist ivuxolimab in advanced cancers. Library preparation was by the immunoSEQ multiplex PCR assay. The clones in this table, taken by TCRdb from immuneACCESS, are in-frame only. Not every clone is retained; where verified, under half of the shortfall comes from an unresolved V gene, and the cause of the rest is unknown. The sample table contains about 43,000 clones; only one count was recorded for around three quarters of them. About 4% of the sample comes from the top ten. The sample was CD4+ or CD8+ T cells sorted from blood, taken in a trial of the OX40 agonist ivuxolimab. These receptors all come from an adult with an advanced solid tumor such as melanoma, head and neck, liver or kidney cancer.

The genes are TRBV29-1 and TRBJ2-5; D is uncertain. The CDR3 is 11 amino acids. The V end was cut by 7 bases, the J end by 4 bases, with 10 bases between. The germline V gene has CDR1 SQVTM and CDR2 ANQGSEA. For the CDR3, the DNA is TGCAGCGCAGACAAGGGAGAGACCCAGTACTTC. Amino acids: CSADKGETQYF.

The chain has TRBV7-9 and TRBJ2-7, with D possibly matching TRBD2 (5 bases). Germline loops: CDR1 SEHNR, CDR2 FQNEAQ (reference sequence). V was clipped by 3 bases and J by 4 bases, with 13 bases between them. The CDR3 is 14 residues long. In nucleotides, the CDR3 is TGTGCCAGCAGCTTGGACGGGATTGTATACGAGCAGTACTTC. This encodes CASSLDGIVYEQYF. The variable domain in full, completed from reference TRBV7-9 and TRBJ2-7, reads DTGVSQNPRHKITKRGQNVTFRCDPISEHNRLYWYRQTLGQGPEFLTYFQNEAQLEKSRLLSDRFSAERPKGSFSTLEIQRTEQGDSAMYLCASSLDGIVYEQYFGPGTRLTVT.

This clone has more than one count but fewer than ten. The CDR3 sequence: CASGEEQGSIGYTF. In DNA, the CDR3 is TGTGCCAGCGGGGAGGAACAGGGAAGTATCGGCTACACCTTC. J is TRBJ1-2 and V is TRBV2, with D possibly being TRBD1 (6 bases). The CDR3 is 14 amino acids. The V end lost 8 bases, the J end lost 8 bases, and 21 bases lay between the germline ends. CDR1 and CDR2 from the germline V gene are SNHLY and FYNNEI.

This rearrangement joins TRBV6-1 to TRBJ1-6; the D gene is possibly TRBD1 (5 bases). CDR3 length: 16 residues. CDR1 is MNHNS and CDR2 is SASEGT in the germline V gene. V lost 1 base and J 7 bases, leaving 14 bases between the germline ends. The CDR3 nucleotides are TGTGCCAGCAGTGAAGGGACATGGGATCTAAATTCACCCCTCCACTTT. This sequence encodes CASSEGTWDLNSPLHF.

The chain combines TRBV19 with TRBJ2-5; perhaps TRBD1 as D (5 bases). Germline V gene data show CDR1 as LNHDA and CDR2 as SQIVND (reference sequence). The length of the CDR3 is 13 residues. V dropped 1 base and J dropped 6 bases, with 9 bases sitting between them. The DNA for the CDR3 is TGTGCCAGTAGTATAGGGGGCTTAAAGACCCAGTACTTC. Its translation is CASSIGGLKTQYF.

The chain has TRBV19 and TRBJ2-7; no clear D. The CDR3 extends over 14 amino acids. Trimming removed 3 bases at V and 6 bases at J, with 15 bases between. Germline V gene sequence: CDR1 LNHDA, CDR2 SQIVND (reference sequence). The CDR3 DNA sequence: TGTGCCAGTAGTATTATTGGCAGGACGGTCGAGCAGTACTTC. It codes for CASSIIGRTVEQYF.

The chain uses TRBV7-3 and TRBJ2-2, with 9 bases fitting TRBD1. The J segment lost 1 base and the V segment lost 8 bases, leaving 2 bases of the junction unmatched. The CDR3 is 14 residues long. Germline loops: CDR1 SGHTA, CDR2 FQGTGA. The CDR3 DNA follows: TGTGCCAGCCGACAGGGGGAGAACACCGGGGAGCTGTTTTTT. As protein: CASRQGENTGELFF.

The chain joins TRBV29-1 to TRBJ1-6; no reliable D call. CDR1 SQVTM and CDR2 ANQGSEA come from the germline V gene. This CDR3 has 13 amino acids. The V gene lost 7 bases and the J gene lost 0 bases, with 7 bases spanning the gap. CDR3 nucleotides: TGCAGCGCCCGGGACTCCTATAATTCACCCCTCCACTTT. This codes for CSARDSYNSPLHF.

The chain carries TRBV5-4 and TRBJ2-3, with D possibly called TRBD1 or TRBD2 (5 bases each). Trimming took off 0 bases at V and 3 bases at J, with 14 bases between the two ends. The CDR3 has 16 residues. Looked up from germline, CDR1 is SGHNT and CDR2 is YYREEE (reference sequence). The CDR3 here is CASSLDGTLSTDTQYF. For the CDR3, the DNA is TGTGCCAGCAGCTTGGACGGGACCCTTTCGACAGATACGCAGTATTTT.

The CDR3 sequence: CASSYRGGYTGELFF. CDR3 DNA sequence: TGTGCCAGCAGTTACAGGGGAGGGTACACCGGGGAGCTGTTTTTT. The chain employs TRBV6-5 and TRBJ2-2; 7 nucleotides line up with TRBD2. This CDR3 spans 15 amino acids. CDR1 is MNHEY and CDR2 is SVGAGI in the germline V gene. V was pared by 2 bases and J by 3 bases, with 3 bases of the junction left unmatched.

The chain couples TRBV5-6 to TRBJ2-1; D call uncertain. CDR3 length equals 11 residues. V lost 2 bases, J lost 10 bases, and 7 bases lay in between. The V gene's germline CDR1 is SGHDT and CDR2 YYEEEE. Here the CDR3 DNA reads TGTGCCAGCAGCTTTGAGGACGAGCAGTTCTTC. Protein: CASSFEDEQFF.

V and J are TRBV7-9 and TRBJ2-5; 13 bases match TRBD2. Germline values: CDR1 SEHNR, CDR2 FQNEAQ (reference sequence). The CDR3 contains 15 residues. V was pared by 1 base and J by 8 bases, with 4 bases of the junction left unmatched. This chain's CDR3 is CASSLGGTSGATQYF. As DNA, the CDR3 is TGTGCCAGCAGCTTAGGGGGGACTAGCGGGGCCACCCAGTACTTC.

Written as DNA, the CDR3 is TGCAGCGTTGAAGCTACCCTGGGGACTCGGGGCTATGGCTACACCTTC. Translating it yields CSVEATLGTRGYGYTF. The rearrangement links TRBV29-1 to TRBJ1-2, with a tentative D call TRBD1 (5 bases). CDR3 length equals 16 residues. In germline, CDR1 is SQVTM, CDR2 ANQGSEA. The V end lost 1 base, the J end lost 4 bases, and 19 bases lay between the germline ends.

The chain joins TRBV27 to TRBJ1-1; no clear D gene. CDR1 and CDR2 (germline): MNHEY, SMNVEV (reference sequence). V was shortened by 5 bases and J by 1 base, with 17 bases between the two germline ends. CDR3 length: 16 residues. Here the CDR3 DNA reads TGTGCCAGCAGTACCCTTATAGCCAGGAGGAACACTGAAGCTTTCTTT. It translates to CASSTLIARRNTEAFF.